Described below is a single TCR beta chain sequence and its context. Its antigen is unknown. The sample comes from a study of CD8+ T cells in alopecia areata. Study overall: Those patients who were treated received oral tofacitinib, which was given at 5 to 10 mg twice daily for moderate-to-severe alopecia areata. Tofacitinib administration persisted for 6 to 18 months, succeeded by 6 months off drug.

With V trimmed by 0 bases and J by 6 bases, 15 bases remained unmatched. This CDR3 spans 19 amino acids. The germline V gene encodes CDR1 LGHNA and CDR2 YSLEER. Overall study findings and caveats: Amid tofacitinib therapy, many expanded lesional clones stayed present in scalp and blood.

Sequencing templates came from extracted RNA that was reverse transcribed into cDNA. Clones were read by immunoSEQ multiplex PCR, and TCRdb kept only the in-frame ones, dropping some. This table has more than 150,000 clones, around 49% appearing once. Treatment in this sample: oral pan-JAK inhibitor, 5-10 mg twice daily. This receptor was identified in a human donor with alopecia areata. Sequenced here: CD8+ T cells sorted from blood, sampled at approximately week 51, from a patient treated with tofacitinib. The rearrangement uses TRBV4-3 and TRBJ2-1, with 9 bases aligning to TRBD1. The CDR3 region is CASSQDEGGDREDSNEQFF. As DNA, the CDR3 is TGCGCCAGCAGCCAAGATGAAGGAGGGGACAGGGAAGATAGCAATGAGCAGTTCTTC.